These T cell receptor beta chains were read from a single sample in a study of vaccination effects on CD4 cells after COVID-19. The method was immunoSEQ multiplex PCR; TCRdb's version includes in-frame clones alone and lacks a portion of them. The sample carries 40,000 to 50,000 clones, 60% to 75% recorded once. No cognate antigen is known for these TCRs. The sample was CD4+ T cells from PBMCs cultured with a peptide pool, taken before COVID-19 vaccination. Receptors originate from a human donor who had a prior SARS-CoV-2 infection. The CDR3 runs from the conserved cysteine through the conserved F or W.

j_call | v_call | cdr3_aa
TRBJ1-1 | TRBV6-2/TRBV6-3 | CASSYYRWENTEAFF
TRBJ2-1 | TRBV5-6 | CASSFRRGGPYNEQFF
TRBJ2-3 | TRBV4-1 | CASSQDRGGRGTDTQYF
TRBJ2-3 | TRBV30 | CANSGETDTQYF
TRBJ1-2 | TRBV4-1 | CASSLDRGHGYTF
TRBJ2-7 | TRBV6-5 | CASSYRDRGSYEQYF
TRBJ1-3 | TRBV10-3 | CAIRGPGTARGSGNTIYF
TRBJ1-6 | TRBV5-1 | CASSSSWGADNSPLHF
TRBJ2-2 | TRBV13 | CASSLPGQGNTGELFF
TRBJ1-1 | TRBV10-3 | CAITSTQGAEAFF
TRBJ2-7 | TRBV12-3/TRBV12-4 | CASTPGGRYEQYF
TRBJ1-1 | TRBV29-1 | CSVARDMNTEAFF
TRBJ2-5 | TRBV5-1 | CASSKEVQETQYF
TRBJ1-1 | TRBV21-1 | CASSRQGLGTEAFF
TRBJ1-5 | TRBV20-1 | CSASTSVVNQPQHF
TRBJ2-3 | TRBV2 | CASSLGLAGPADTQYF
TRBJ2-3 | TRBV6-5 | CASKMTGDSTDTQYF
TRBJ2-3 | TRBV24-1 | CATSDPSSPSTDTQYF
TRBJ1-1 | TRBV2 | CASSVGSTEAFF
TRBJ1-1 | TRBV2 | CASRSRGFAEAFF
TRBJ2-3 | TRBV3-1/TRBV3-2 | CASSLHGGGGLDTQYF
TRBJ2-1 | TRBV4-2 | CASSQDRPPSGEQFF
TRBJ1-2 | TRBV15 | CATSLTGAYGYTF
TRBJ2-4 | TRBV15 | CATSTGTSGAADIQYF
TRBJ2-6 | TRBV10-3 | CAISGAGWGISGANVLTF
TRBJ2-7 | TRBV7-8 | CASSPDRTGGPYEQYF
TRBJ1-2 | TRBV13 | CASSNYHGYTF
TRBJ1-2 | TRBV7-8 | CASSFRRDPGGGYTF
TRBJ2-3 | TRBV5-1 | CASREGDLAGTDTQYF
TRBJ1-4 | TRBV15 | CATEQRLNEKLFF
TRBJ2-2 | TRBV5-1 | CASSVLAVGNTGELFF
TRBJ1-1 | TRBV4-1 | CASSQAGAAEAFF
TRBJ2-7 | TRBV4-3 | CASSQRIASGSGSLSYEQYF
TRBJ2-2 | TRBV7-8 | CASSLSGGPGGDGELFF
TRBJ2-2 | TRBV5-6 | CASSLGPATGELFF
TRBJ1-1 | TRBV11-3 | CASSPGQTYMNTEAFF
TRBJ2-7 | TRBV11-3 | CASSLDPQSLYEQYF
TRBJ2-5 | TRBV24-1 | CATSEDRYGRGETQYF
TRBJ2-4 | TRBV24-1 | CATSDSAGQGLAKNIQYF
TRBJ1-1 | TRBV5-1 | CASSTGTVYTEAFF
TRBJ2-7 | TRBV10-3 | CATGLPYEQYF
TRBJ2-1 | TRBV7-6 | CASSLDPTTYNEQFF
TRBJ2-1 | TRBV4-3 | CASSQEGGRAYNEQFF
TRBJ1-2 | TRBV6-4 | CASQPWAEQGYGYTF
TRBJ2-7 | TRBV10-3 | CAISEPNRGLNYEQYF
TRBJ2-1 | TRBV5-8 | CASSALGQEVNEQFF
TRBJ1-5 | TRBV7-9 | CASSARGDSNQPQHF
TRBJ1-1 | TRBV19 | CASSRATEAFF
TRBJ2-1 | TRBV5-4 | CASSLVSSVNEQFF
TRBJ2-2 | TRBV4-3 | CASSHRDNTGELFF
TRBJ2-2 | TRBV19 | CARKTAEPPTGELFF
TRBJ2-6 | TRBV4-2 | CASSQVGALGANVLTF
TRBJ2-1 | TRBV13 | CASSPSYRDRRSNEQFF
TRBJ2-7 | TRBV6-2/TRBV6-3 | CASSPGGGLVEQYF
TRBJ2-5 | TRBV7-2 | CASIRGWEEETQYF